This T cell receptor beta chain was documented in a study of blood T cells in healthy people across ages (dated by TCRdb to the mid-2010s). Context from the whole study: In model experiments, template switching captured roughly one uniquely barcoded TCR beta cDNA molecule for every two T cells. The donors were split into four age groups: young (average 16 years), middle-aged (39), aged (approximately 59) and long-lived (approximately 80). Using the same blood draw, the study looked at two additional independent replicas of 1 million unique cDNA reads for two donors, one aged 18 to 30 and the other aged 80 or older. To avoid experimental bias, donors of different ages were spread randomly across the sequencing lanes. Using deep sequencing normalized with unique cDNA molecular identifiers, the study measured how TCR beta repertoire diversity changes with age. Overall study results and their limits: Observed TCR beta diversity per million T cells fell roughly linearly with age, and a significant reduction was already apparent by age roughly 40. The CMV infection status of donors was not known, potentially confounding age-related changes in expanded clonotypes. The long-lived group showed more naive CD4+ T cells, fewer expanded clones and increased TCR diversity than the aged group, suggesting age selection. Estimates of total diversity based on one million sequenced T cells were considered lower bounds and underestimates. There was a strong correlation between observed TCR beta diversity and the percentage of naive T cells measured by flow cytometry. Conclusive comparison of naive and antigen-experienced compartments was prevented by the profiling of bulk unsorted PBMCs.

The sample holds a few counts of this clonotype. The antigen it binds to is not known. No base quality information exists; no much larger clone differs at one position. Systemically healthy Caucasian individuals from Russia, around 39 in total and aged roughly 6 to 100 years, were included as donors. Each donor gave 8.5 to 10 milliliters of peripheral blood, collected into EDTA-treated Vacutainer tubes. Ficoll-Paque density-gradient centrifugation was used to isolate PBMCs, with at least 6 million obtained per sample. Total RNA, at least 6 micrograms per sample, was extracted from PBMCs with Trizol reagent. For every donor, an aliquot of PBMCs went through flow cytometry to measure the percentages of naive CD45RAhigh/CD27high T cells. For this chain, trimming is 4 bases at the V end and 9 bases at the J end, and the number of junction bases without a gene match is 10. Taken from the germline V gene (reference sequence), the CDR1 and CDR2 loops are MNHEY and SMNVEV. From the cysteine up to the phenylalanine, the CDR3 has a length of 15 residues. Of all the DNA, just the CDR3 is kept, 45 bases in frame from base 1.

Libraries came from 5' RACE. The reads were generated on an Illumina HiSeq 2500. A second PCR of about 7 to 12 cycles was run with a J-beta primer mix and a sample-barcoded 5' primer. A template-switch 5' adaptor carrying 12 random nucleotides introduced a unique molecular identifier onto each TCR beta cDNA molecule. At least 2.5 million CDR3-containing paired-end reads were obtained from each sample. All of the RNA was converted into first-strand cDNA using the Mint cDNA synthesis kit, with a TRBC-specific oligonucleotide serving as the primer. After uracil-DNA glycosylase treatment, a first 18-cycle PCR used universal primers M1SS and BC2_uni_R on all cDNA. The source study handled its data this way. For normalization, 1 million high-quality reads were randomly selected from each sample, with every read carrying a distinct molecular identifier. Reads with shared molecular identifiers were discarded instead of being binned into consensus sequences. CDR3 identification, clonotype clustering and error correction used MiTCR with a Q25 quality threshold and the strictest error-elimination algorithm. A nonparametric unseen species model using Euler transformation provided a lower-bound estimate of total TCR beta diversity. The public reads were reanalyzed by TCRdb: fastp trimming at Q25, MiXCR alignment, in-frame beta chains only. A single entry per CDR3 protein holds the most common genes and DNA from its merged rows. None of the V and J calls come from the authors' own analysis; TCRdb made them. The sample table records 780,000 or so distinct CDR3 sequences; about 53% of these occur just once. The biggest ten clones account for around 40% of the sample.

The V and J segments used are TRBV27 and TRBJ2-1; 9 bases in between match TRBD2. This receptor was identified in a man older than 75 in good health. The specimen sequenced was blood. The CDR3 loop reads CASSSFPGTSSEQFF. Read as DNA, the sequence is TGTGCCAGCAGTTCCTTCCCCGGGACTAGCAGTGAGCAGTTCTTC.